The sequence of this TCR beta chain was determined in a study of cytomegalovirus exposure and HLA in healthy donors. Looked up from germline, CDR1 is SGDLS and CDR2 is YYNGEE. V dropped 0 bases and J dropped 3; count of bases not matched to a gene: 6. The CDR3 has 17 residues. This PCR relied on a set of 60 Vbeta primers and 13 Jbeta primers. The method was immunoSEQ multiplex PCR; TCRdb's version includes in-frame clones alone and lacks a portion of them. The table lists around 180,000 clones, over 80% of them singletons. The clonotype was recovered from a boy aged 2-15 years in good health and CMV-seronegative. The genes are TRBV9 and TRBJ2-1, with TRBD2 identical over 10 bases. The sequencing sample was made of PBMCs. The CDR3 nucleotides are TGTGCCAGCAGCGTAGCCCTAGCGGGAGCAGGCTACAATGAGCAGTTCTTC. Its protein product is CASSVALAGAGYNEQFF.